This TCR beta chain was recovered during a study of human T cells and chemical hapten exposure (dated by TCRdb to about 2021). General notes on the study: For sensitization, 2% DPC in acetone was applied to a 2 cm by 2 cm area of upper inner arm skin. Patch testing was done on the upper back using Finn chambers containing 0.01% DPC, and results were scored after 6 days according to International Contact Dermatitis Research Group standards. Libraries were combined into a pool for sequencing, and differences in TCR yield between samples came mainly from small differences in library volumes within the pool. Patient blood was sampled pre-sensitization (week 0) and at 2, 6 and about 24 weeks after DPC sensitization. The patient cohort, mostly female, included alopecia areata with under or over 50% scalp involvement, alopecia totalis and alopecia universalis. Patients additionally received weekly therapeutic DPC doses to the scalp throughout the roughly 26-week study period. Peripheral blood TCR repertoire changes were tracked in vivo in alopecia patients during primary and secondary sensitization to the hapten diphenylcyclopropenone (DPC). Around 29 alopecia patients provided blood for TCR sequencing at one to four time points (pre-sensitization, 2, 6 and 24 weeks). The paper as a whole reports these results and caveats: No change with DPC sensitization was found in the number of TCRs above 1 in 1000 frequency, and no evidence of global repertoire structure alterations was found. Compared with pre-sensitization or healthy control sets, expanded TCRs formed significantly more large CDR3 similarity clusters, which is consistent with antigen-driven responses. Repeated subsampling changed both the strength of the expansion versus patch-test correlation and the threshold at which the correlation became significant. Because every patient had alopecia, a presumed autoimmune disease, the patients' immune response might differ from that of healthy individuals. Patch test score correlated positively with the number of PT1 expanded TCRs, reaching significance at thresholds 8, 16 and 32 but not at 4.

For CDR1 and CDR2, the germline V gene (reference sequence) lists LGHDT and YNNKEL. Counted from cysteine to phenylalanine, this CDR3 has 15 amino acids. Kept here is only the CDR3 DNA, which spans 45 bases and is read in frame from base 1. Clipping removes 4 bases from V and 2 bases from J, with 3 as the unmatched junction base count. In this sample, this clonotype turned up many times. Its antigen remains undetermined. It has no much larger one-base neighbor in the sample; base qualities were not kept. The library relied on RACE. The sequencing machine was a NextSeq 500. During library preparation, unique molecular identifiers were attached to individual cDNA molecules so that TCRs could be counted quantitatively and reproducibly. For every blood RNA sample, sequencing covered both the TCR alpha and TCR beta chains. In the paper's pipeline: The median number of TCRs per sample was approximately 96,000, ranging from roughly 20,000 to 690,600. V, J and CDR3 annotation of the TCR reads was carried out using the Decombinator software suite. Every sample was subsampled to the same number of TCRs (28,000) for the PS versus PT1 abundance plots. TCRs were defined as expanded if absent before sensitization and observed at least eight times at the 2-week time point. Clones were called with MiXCR by TCRdb after fastp trimmed the public reads at Q25, and only in-frame beta chains were retained. Every CDR3 protein is listed once, alongside the most common genes and DNA of its rows. TCRdb, not the original authors, processed these V and J calls. This sample gives approximately 89,000 distinct CDR3 sequences in total; approximately 10% of them show up just once. The leading ten clones occupy about 2.5% of the sample.

Interpreted using the paper, the time point label stands for: patch test 2, 6 weeks after DPC sensitization. The treatment or condition label corresponds to: therapeutic diphenylcyclopropenone sensitization with weekly scalp DPC. At each patch-test visit, blood was drawn before the patch test was applied. Patients were eligible if aged 18 to 70, diagnosed with alopecia and judged suitable for DPC therapy, and pregnant patients were excluded. Total RNA was extracted from unfractionated whole blood collected in Tempus Blood RNA tubes. This specimen consisted of whole blood, obtained in connection with sensitization to the hapten diphenylcyclopropenone (DPC). The receptor chain draws on TRBV3-1 and TRBJ1-2; 11 central nucleotides agree with TRBD1. This TCR came from a woman aged 30 to 39 with alopecia areata. Some clones in this sample may be carry-over from other donors' samples. The DNA sequence is as follows: TGTGCCAGCAGCCTCCGGGACAGGGGGAACTATGGCTACACCTTC. Its translation is CASSLRDRGNYGYTF.